A single sample is the source of the 26 T cell receptor beta chains below, sequenced in a study of OX40 agonist ivuxolimab in advanced cancers. Sequencing used immunoSEQ multiplex PCR; TCRdb keeps in-frame clones, though not all of them. The repertoire holds about 71,000 clones, with roughly nine tenths as singletons. Here the sequenced sample was CD4+ or CD8+ T cells sorted from blood, taken in a trial of the OX40 agonist ivuxolimab. Every receptor here comes from an adult with an advanced solid tumor such as melanoma, head and neck, liver or kidney cancer.

This chain uses TRBV6-5 with TRBJ2-7; perhaps TRBD1 as D (5 bases). Germline V gives CDR1 MNHEY, CDR2 SVGAGI. The length of the CDR3 is 14 residues. Trimming shortened V by 5 bases and J by 2 bases, and 13 bases separated the two germline ends. CDR3 amino acids: CASSIDGRAYEQYF. The CDR3, as DNA: TGTGCCAGCAGTATAGATGGCAGGGCCTACGAGCAGTACTTC.

The gene calls are TRBV5-1 and TRBJ2-7, with D unclear. The CDR3 length is 12 residues. CDR1 is SGHRS, CDR2 YFSETQ, per germline. V was clipped by 4 bases and J by 0 bases, with 5 bases between them. In DNA, the CDR3 is TGCGCCAGCAGCCCTCCCTCCTACGAGCAGTACTTC. Its protein is CASSPPSYEQYF. Full variable domain (missing parts from reference TRBV5-1 and TRBJ2-7): KAGVTQTPRYLIKTRGQQVTLSCSPISGHRSVSWYQQTPGQGLQFLFEYFSETQRNKGNFPGRFSGRQFSNSRSEMNVSTLELGDSALYLCASSPPSYEQYFGPGTRLTVT.

V usage is TRBV18 and J usage is TRBJ2-1, with D uncertain. V was pared by 0 bases and J by 7 bases, with 13 bases between. This CDR3 region has 15 residues. Per the germline V gene, CDR1 is KGHSH and CDR2 is LQKENI. CDR3 residues: CASSPPDSLGNEQFF. Here the CDR3 DNA reads TGTGCCAGCTCACCACCTGACTCCTTAGGGAATGAGCAGTTCTTC.

The V and J genes are TRBV27 and TRBJ2-7; 11 nucleotides match TRBD2. The CDR3 spans 15 residues. Per germline, CDR1 MNHEY and CDR2 SMNVEV (reference sequence). With 2 bases clipped from V and 4 bases from J, the junction kept 4 bases outside the gene matches. CDR3 nucleotide sequence: TGTGCCAGCAGTTTAGGCGCTAGCGGGAGGTACGAGCAGTACTTC. It is translated as CASSLGASGRYEQYF.

This chain connects TRBV7-8 to TRBJ1-5; unclear D gene. The V end was cut by 3 bases, the J end by 5 bases, with 20 bases between. Germline V gene lookup returns CDR1 SGHVS and CDR2 FQNEAQ. This CDR3 has 17 residues. The CDR3 loop reads CASSFGMGRVDYQPQHF. As DNA, the CDR3 is TGTGCCAGCAGCTTCGGTATGGGGAGGGTGGATTATCAGCCCCAGCATTTT.

The chain combines TRBV27 with TRBJ2-7; D gene uncertain. The V end was cut by 6 bases, the J end by 3 bases, with 21 bases between. Germline loops: CDR1 MNHEY, CDR2 SMNVEV (reference sequence). The CDR3 sequence is 16 residues long. The CDR3 region is CASSPVAAQVDYEQYF. CDR3 sequence (DNA): TGTGCCAGCAGCCCCGTTGCAGCGCAAGTAGACTACGAGCAGTACTTC.

The chain employs TRBV6-1 and TRBJ1-5, with a weak D call TRBD1 (6 bases). The CDR3 totals 19 residues. Between the trimmed V and J ends, which lost 0 bases and 2 bases, there was a span of 20 bases. The germline CDR1 and CDR2 sequences are MNHNS and SASEGT. The CDR3 DNA is TGTGCCAGCAGTGAAGCGGATTGGACAGCGCAAGGTGGCAATCAGCCCCAGCATTTT. Amino acids: CASSEADWTAQGGNQPQHF.

The chain couples TRBV6-5 to TRBJ1-1, with D tentatively TRBD1 (5 bases). V was clipped by 10 bases and J by 4 bases, with 19 bases between them. The germline CDR1 and CDR2 sequences are MNHEY and SVGAGI. The CDR3 is 14 amino acids. This CDR3 is CATSGPSGGTEAFF. The CDR3 coding sequence is TGTGCCACTTCAGGGCCCTCGGGAGGCACTGAAGCTTTCTTT.

The chain combines TRBV9 with TRBJ2-1; D gene uncertain. The length of the CDR3 is 12 residues. V was pared by 3 bases and J by 8 bases, with 9 bases between. Germline-derived CDR1 and CDR2 are SGDLS and YYNGEE. This CDR3 reads CASSAPGYEQFF. CDR3 nucleotides: TGTGCCAGCAGCGCCCCAGGATATGAGCAGTTCTTC.

The chain combines TRBV11-2 with TRBJ2-1; D is unresolved. Trimming took 0 bases from V and 6 from J, leaving 6 bases between them. The germline V gene has CDR1 SGHAT and CDR2 FQNNGV. This CDR3 spans 13 amino acids. CDR3 sequence reads: CASSLEVGNEQFF. The CDR3, as DNA: TGTGCCAGCAGCTTAGAGGTTGGCAATGAGCAGTTCTTC.

The chain is built from TRBV30 and TRBJ1-2, with a weak D call TRBD1 (5 bases). Germline values: CDR1 GTSNPN, CDR2 SVGIG (reference sequence). The length of the CDR3 is 13 residues. The V and J ends lost 2 bases and 4 bases respectively, with 11 bases between them. CDR3 sequence: CAWSMGRVYGYTF. The CDR3 nucleotides read TGTGCCTGGAGTATGGGCAGGGTCTATGGCTACACCTTC.

The chain links TRBV4-3 to TRBJ2-1, with 14 bases aligning to TRBD2. There are 17 residues in the CDR3. The junction had 9 bases not matched to a gene; V was cut back by 1 base and J by 10 bases. Germline-derived CDR1 and CDR2 are LGHNA and YSLEER. CDR3 bases: TGCGCCAGCAGCCAAGCGCCCGGGACTAGCGGGAGTGGGGAGCAGTTCTTC. Protein product: CASSQAPGTSGSGEQFF.

The V call is TRBV28, the J call TRBJ2-1; TRBD1 matches 9 bases. The junction had 4 bases not matched to a gene; V was cut back by 4 bases and J by 0 bases. Germline V gene data show CDR1 as MDHEN and CDR2 as SYDVKM. The CDR3 covers 16 residues. The DNA for the CDR3 is TGTGCCAGCAGTTCAACAGGGGGCATCTCCTACAATGAGCAGTTCTTC. Amino acid sequence: CASSSTGGISYNEQFF.

The gene calls are TRBV28 and TRBJ1-5, with D maybe TRBD1 (5 bases). V was trimmed by 5 bases and J by 6 bases, leaving 11 bases between them. This CDR3 has 13 residues. Per germline, CDR1 MDHEN and CDR2 SYDVKM. The CDR3 here is CASSVLGAQPQHF. The DNA of the CDR3 is TGTGCCAGCAGTGTCCTAGGGGCTCAGCCCCAGCATTTT.

The chain couples TRBV11-2 to TRBJ2-1; D may be TRBD2 (6 bases). This CDR3 has 15 amino acids. Germline CDR1 and CDR2: SGHAT and FQNNGV. V lost 4 bases, J lost 5 bases, and 15 bases lay in between. CDR3 protein: CASSSHMGGHNEQFF. DNA for the CDR3: TGTGCCAGCAGCTCTCACATGGGAGGACACAATGAGCAGTTCTTC.

V and J are TRBV13 and TRBJ1-4, with D uncertain. The V end was cut by 4 bases, the J end by 0 bases, with 15 bases between. The CDR3 spans 17 residues. Germline CDR1 is PRHDT and CDR2 is FYEKMQ (reference sequence). This chain's CDR3 is CASSSNTYSPTNEKLFF. DNA for the CDR3: TGTGCCAGCAGCTCAAATACTTACTCACCAACTAATGAAAAACTGTTTTTT.

The chain links TRBV6-1 to TRBJ1-4; a possible D gene is TRBD1 (6 bases). Germline CDR1 is MNHNS and CDR2 is SASEGT. V dropped 6 bases and J dropped 7 bases, with 15 bases sitting between them. The CDR3 sequence is 14 residues long. CDR3 in DNA: TGTGCCAGCAGGAGAGGGGGTGAGGTTGAAAAACTGTTTTTT. It is translated as CASRRGGEVEKLFF.

The chain uses TRBV11-1 and TRBJ2-7, with 8 bases fitting TRBD1. Losses at the gene ends were 1 base for V and 2 bases for J; bases not matched to a gene: 7. The CDR3 loop spans 16 amino acids. Germline V gene sequence: CDR1 SGHAT, CDR2 FQDESV (reference sequence). CDR3 sequence (DNA): TGTGCCAGCAGCTTAGGGTTGGCAGGGGGCGCCTACGAGCAGTACTTC. This codes for CASSLGLAGGAYEQYF.

In its sample, this clone was seen once. The V call is TRBV5-6, the J call TRBJ1-4; D is possibly TRBD1 (6 bases). The CDR3 consists of 16 residues. Trimming shortened V by 5 bases and J by 6 bases, and 20 bases separated the two germline ends. Germline V gives CDR1 SGHDT, CDR2 YYEEEE. The CDR3 protein is CASSSQGEVYYEKLFF. CDR3 nucleotides: TGTGCCAGCAGTTCACAGGGTGAAGTTTATTATGAAAAACTGTTTTTT.

V usage is TRBV19 and J usage is TRBJ2-1; 9 positions match TRBD1. Germline CDR1 is LNHDA and CDR2 is SQIVND (reference sequence). The CDR3 contains 16 residues. Trimming took 3 bases from V and 4 from J; bases not matched to a gene: 7. CDR3 amino acids: CASSIWTGAGYNEQFF. Here the CDR3 DNA reads TGTGCCAGTAGTATTTGGACAGGGGCAGGGTACAATGAGCAGTTCTTC.

The chain couples TRBV30 to TRBJ2-7; no definite D call. V lost 0 bases to trimming and J lost 4 bases, with 7 bases between them. The length of the CDR3 is 12 residues. Germline CDR1 GTSNPN, CDR2 SVGIG (reference sequence). CDR3 protein: CAWSVGQYEQYF. DNA of the CDR3: TGTGCCTGGAGTGTCGGCCAGTACGAGCAGTACTTC.

This chain uses TRBV27 with TRBJ2-7, with D uncertain. The CDR3 is made up of 14 amino acids. CDR1 and CDR2 from the germline V gene are MNHEY and SMNVEV (reference sequence). V lost 1 base to trimming and J lost 5 bases, with 12 bases between them. This CDR3 is CASSLYGDSHEQYF. The DNA for the CDR3 is TGTGCCAGCAGTTTATATGGGGATAGCCACGAGCAGTACTTC.

V usage is TRBV9 and J usage is TRBJ2-3; D possibly uses TRBD1 or TRBD2 (5 bases each). V lost 2 bases and J 0 bases, leaving 7 bases between the germline ends. The CDR3 covers 14 residues. The V gene's germline CDR1 is SGDLS and CDR2 YYNGEE. The CDR3 is CASSVWGSTDTQYF. As DNA, the CDR3 is TGTGCCAGCAGCGTTTGGGGGAGCACAGATACGCAGTATTTT.

The gene calls are TRBV11-3 and TRBJ2-5, with 8 bases that match TRBD2. There are 13 residues in the CDR3. The J segment lost 2 bases and the V segment lost 5 bases, leaving 1 base of the junction unmatched. Germline V gives CDR1 SGHNT, CDR2 YENEEA. The CDR3 region is CASSVAGQETQYF. For the CDR3, the DNA is TGTGCCAGCAGCGTAGCGGGGCAAGAGACCCAGTACTTC.

The chain combines TRBV6-6 with TRBJ1-4; 7 bases are shared with TRBD1. The junction had 10 bases not matched to a gene; V was cut back by 5 bases and J by 4 bases. CDR1 is MNHNY and CDR2 is SVGAGI in the germline V gene (reference sequence). The CDR3 extends over 16 amino acids. The CDR3 bases are TGTGCCAGCAGTCCACCCGGGACAGATCTTAATGAAAAACTGTTTTTT. Its protein is CASSPPGTDLNEKLFF.

The chain employs TRBV2 and TRBJ2-3, with D perhaps assigned TRBD1 or TRBD2 (5 bases each). The CDR3 is 15 residues long. CDR1 and CDR2 (germline): SNHLY, FYNNEI. Deletions cut 5 bases from V and 0 bases from J, with 12 bases between. The CDR3 region has the DNA TGTGCCAGCAGTTCCGGGACCGCCAGCACAGATACGCAGTATTTT. Protein product: CASSSGTASTDTQYF.